A single sample is the source of the 14 T cell receptor beta chains below, sequenced in a study of siplizumab effects on memory and regulatory T cells. TCRdb's table, derived via immunoSEQ multiplex PCR, lists solely in-frame clones and lacks some. The sample contains about 87,000 clones, nearly 95% of which appear only once. What was sequenced was non-Treg CD4+ T cells sorted from blood. The receptors here all came from a human donor in good health.

The chain carries TRBV11-2 and TRBJ2-5; D uncertain. The V end lost 5 bases, the J end lost 5 bases, and 12 bases lay between the germline ends. This CDR3 comprises 13 residues. Germline assignment: CDR1 SGHAT and CDR2 FQNNGV. CDR3 amino acids: CASSPRPSETQYF. As DNA, the CDR3 is TGTGCCAGCAGCCCTCGACCCTCGGAGACCCAGTACTTC.

The CDR3 sequence: CASSLEGRANTQYF. CDR3 DNA: TGTGCCAGCAGCTTAGAGGGCAGGGCAAATACGCAGTATTTT. The chain employs TRBV7-2 and TRBJ2-3, with D perhaps matching TRBD1 (5 bases). The CDR3 totals 14 residues. The V and J ends lost 1 base and 7 bases respectively, with 12 bases between them. Germline-derived CDR1 and CDR2 are SGHTA and FQGNSA.

The chain's CDR3 is CSVAGSDAGTDTQYF. CDR3 in DNA: TGCAGCGTTGCCGGGAGTGATGCTGGGACAGATACGCAGTATTTT. J is TRBJ2-3 and V is TRBV29-1; possibly TRBD2 for D (6 bases). CDR3 length equals 15 residues. Per the germline V gene, CDR1 is SQVTM and CDR2 is ANQGSEA. V lost 4 bases and J 3 bases, leaving 17 bases between the germline ends.

This chain links TRBV11-3 with TRBJ1-1; TRBD1 aligns across 7 bases. J was trimmed by 3 bases and V by 5 bases; bases with no gene match: 9. CDR3 size: 15 residues. Germline lookup yields CDR1 SGHNT and CDR2 YENEEA. CDR3 protein: CASSPSTGRDTEAFF. For the CDR3, the DNA is TGTGCCAGCAGCCCCTCGACAGGGAGGGACACTGAAGCTTTCTTT.

This chain connects TRBV9 to TRBJ1-5; D gene ambiguous. V gave up 0 bases and J gave up 5 bases, with 12 bases separating them. Germline lookup yields CDR1 SGDLS and CDR2 YYNGEE. The CDR3 totals 15 residues. CDR3 loop: CASSVEGSLDQPQHF. Here the CDR3 DNA reads TGTGCCAGCAGCGTAGAGGGCAGCCTGGATCAGCCCCAGCATTTT.

V and J are TRBV27 and TRBJ1-1; 10 bases match TRBD1. The germline gives CDR1 MNHEY, CDR2 SMNVEV (reference sequence). Trimming at V came to 3 bases and at J to 6 bases, leaving 7 bases not matched to a gene. This CDR3 spans 15 amino acids. The CDR3 protein is CASSFETGGVAEAFF. CDR3 in DNA: TGTGCCAGCAGTTTCGAGACAGGGGGCGTCGCTGAAGCTTTCTTT.

CDR3 amino acids: CASSPGQTLSYEQYF. DNA of the CDR3: TGCGCCAGCAGCCCGGGACAGACCCTCTCCTACGAGCAGTACTTC. The rearrangement uses TRBV5-1 and TRBJ2-7, with 7 nucleotides matching TRBD1. Germline CDR1 and CDR2: SGHRS and YFSETQ. The J segment lost 0 bases and the V segment lost 4 bases, leaving 7 bases of the junction unmatched. The CDR3 is 15 amino acids. The whole variable domain, remainder taken from reference TRBV5-1 and TRBJ2-7, is KAGVTQTPRYLIKTRGQQVTLSCSPISGHRSVSWYQQTPGQGLQFLFEYFSETQRNKGNFPGRFSGRQFSNSRSEMNVSTLELGDSALYLCASSPGQTLSYEQYFGPGTRLTVT.

In regard to this clone: A junction boundary mismatches the germline segment, possibly from a read error. The chain is built from TRBV30 and TRBJ2-7, with 7 bases aligning to TRBD2. The length of the CDR3 is 12 residues. CDR1 and CDR2 from the germline V gene are GTSNPN and SVGIG (reference sequence). CDR3 loop: CAWSAPGGTMNF. The CDR3 bases are TGTGCCTGGAGTGCGCCGGGTGGGACTATGAACTTC.

The chain carries TRBV7-2 and TRBJ1-1; TRBD1 aligns across 8 bases. Looked up from germline, CDR1 is SGHTA and CDR2 is FQGNSA. The CDR3 totals 14 residues. Trimming cost V 5 bases and J 1 base; bases outside gene matches: 3. The CDR3 here is CASSRQGPNTEAFF. DNA of the CDR3: TGTGCCAGCAGCCGACAGGGGCCGAACACTGAAGCTTTCTTT.

The CDR3 DNA reads TGTGCCAGCAGTTACTCGGCAGGACAGGGTAATGGCTACACCTTC. Translated: CASSYSAGQGNGYTF. This sequence joins TRBV6-5 and TRBJ1-2, with 8 bases fitting TRBD1. The junction had 6 bases not matched to a gene; V was cut back by 0 bases and J by 6 bases. Germline V gene sequence: CDR1 MNHEY, CDR2 SVGAGI. The CDR3 totals 15 residues.

The genes are TRBV5-1 and TRBJ2-3; no clear D gene. CDR1 is SGHRS and CDR2 is YFSETQ in the germline V gene. The CDR3 spans 14 residues. V lost 0 bases and J lost 0, with 5 bases in between. The CDR3 DNA is TGCGCCAGCAGCTTGGGGGGTAGCACAGATACGCAGTATTTT. It is translated as CASSLGGSTDTQYF.

This clone was counted once. V gene TRBV9 combines with J gene TRBJ2-7; D call uncertain. Looked up from germline, CDR1 is SGDLS and CDR2 is YYNGEE. Trimming cost V 4 bases and J 2 bases, with 16 bases left between them. The CDR3 is 15 residues long. The chain's CDR3 is CASSSTHMSTYEQYF. The CDR3, as DNA: TGTGCCAGCAGCTCTACCCATATGAGCACCTACGAGCAGTACTTC. Looking up the rest from reference TRBV9 and TRBJ2-7 gives the full variable domain: DSGVTQTPKHLITATGQRVTLRCSPRSGDLSVYWYQQSLDQGLQFLIQYYNGEERAKGNILERFSAQQFPDLHSELNLSSLELGDSALYFCASSSTHMSTYEQYFGPGTRLTVT.

The rearrangement uses TRBV5-4 and TRBJ2-5; a possible D gene is TRBD2 (6 bases). Trimming pared 5 bases from V and 1 base from J, leaving 12 bases between. The CDR3 is 14 residues long. Germline CDR1 is SGHNT and CDR2 is YYREEE (reference sequence). CDR3 nucleotide sequence: TGTGCCAGCAGTCAAGGGGACTTCCAAGAGACCCAGTACTTC. Protein product: CASSQGDFQETQYF. Together with reference TRBV5-4 and TRBJ2-5, the CDR3 gives the full variable domain: ETGVTQSPTHLIKTRGQQVTLRCSSQSGHNTVSWYQQALGQGPQFIFQYYREEENGRGNFPPRFSGLQFPNYSSELNVNALELDDSALYLCASSQGDFQETQYFGPGTRLLVL.

The chain links TRBV7-9 to TRBJ2-1; the match to TRBD2 covers 7 bases. The CDR3 length is 16 residues. V lost 1 base and J lost 4; bases outside the gene matches: 7. The germline gives CDR1 SEHNR, CDR2 FQNEAQ (reference sequence). The CDR3 coding sequence is TGTGCCAGCAGCTTAGATACTAGCGAATTTTACAATGAGCAGTTCTTC. Its translation is CASSLDTSEFYNEQFF.